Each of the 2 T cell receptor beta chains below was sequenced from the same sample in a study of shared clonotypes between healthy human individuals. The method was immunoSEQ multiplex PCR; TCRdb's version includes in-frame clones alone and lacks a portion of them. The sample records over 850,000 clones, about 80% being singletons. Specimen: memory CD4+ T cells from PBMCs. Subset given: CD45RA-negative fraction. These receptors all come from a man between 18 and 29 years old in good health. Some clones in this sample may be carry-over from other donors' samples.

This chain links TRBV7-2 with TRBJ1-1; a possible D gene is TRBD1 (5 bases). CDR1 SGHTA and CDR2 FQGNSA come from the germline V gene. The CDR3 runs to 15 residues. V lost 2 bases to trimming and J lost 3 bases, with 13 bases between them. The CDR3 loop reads CASSLFGGVDTEAFF. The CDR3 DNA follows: TGTGCCAGCAGCTTATTCGGGGGAGTTGACACTGAAGCTTTCTTT.

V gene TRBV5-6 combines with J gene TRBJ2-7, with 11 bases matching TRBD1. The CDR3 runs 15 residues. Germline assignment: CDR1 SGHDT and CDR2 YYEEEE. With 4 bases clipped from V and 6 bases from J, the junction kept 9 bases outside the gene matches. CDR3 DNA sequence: TGTGCCAGCAGCGCCCGGACAGGGGGCCTCGGCGAGCAGTACTTC. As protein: CASSARTGGLGEQYF.